This T cell receptor (beta chain) originates from a study of cytomegalovirus exposure and HLA in healthy donors. Germline CDR1 SGDLS, CDR2 YYNGEE. The V segment lost 0 bases and the J segment 3 bases; nucleotides outside the gene matches: 2. The CDR3 loop spans 15 amino acids. The PCR contained 60 Vbeta and 13 Jbeta primers. Clones were sequenced by immunoSEQ multiplex PCR, and TCRdb holds only the in-frame ones, with some missing. The sample gives more than 95,000 clones, 75% to 80% of which show up once; approximately 5% is in the top ten. This TCR was recovered from a man between 60 and 75 years old in good health and CMV-seropositive. The V gene is TRBV9, the J gene TRBJ2-5; 10 nucleotides line up with TRBD2. Material for sequencing was PBMCs. CDR3 bases: TGTGCCAGCAGCGTAGGTGGACTAGCGGAAGAGACCCAGTACTTC. Its protein is CASSVGGLAEETQYF.